This T cell receptor beta chain was captured by sequencing in a study of cytomegalovirus exposure and HLA in healthy donors. CDR3 length: 16 residues. Germline loops: CDR1 SQVTM, CDR2 ANQGSEA. Unmatched junction bases numbered 12, after V lost 6 bases and J lost 5 bases. General study findings and limits: Cytomegalovirus-associated status was assigned to 150 or so TCR beta chains. The Asian-associated ancestry cluster reportedly had fewer N-insertions than the roughly 720-donor mean in a later analysis.

With regard to this clone: Its matching antigen is unknown.

Primers included in the PCR were 60 Vbeta and 13 Jbeta primers. The data were produced by immunoSEQ multiplex PCR, yet TCRdb's version contains in-frame clones alone and is incomplete. The profile shows approximately 170,000 clones, 65% to 85% of them singletons. This chain joins TRBV29-1 and TRBJ2-3; 12 bases are shared with TRBD2. Sequenced sample: PBMCs. This TCR came from a boy aged 2 to 10 in good health and CMV-seronegative. The CDR3 sequence is CSVGGRLAGEVDTQYF. As DNA, the CDR3 is TGCAGCGTCGGAGGGCGACTAGCGGGAGAAGTAGATACGCAGTATTTT.